This TCR beta chain appears in the sequencing data of a study of early T cells in non-severe SARS-CoV-2 infection. Study-level information: Sequenced material consisted of bulk RNA (from unsorted whole blood), and chains were unpaired.

The CDR3 is 13 residues long. V was cut by 0 bases and J by 14 bases, with 11 bases left in between. Germline CDR1 and CDR2: MNHEY and SMNVEV (reference sequence). This clonotype was picked up a small number of times. Its matching antigen is unknown. The protocol attached unique molecular identifiers to individual cDNA molecules. Each CDR3 protein is one row after TCRdb ran MiXCR on the 5' RACE reads. Of about 49,000 distinct CDR3 sequences listed, about 11% are singletons. Study-wide findings and caveats: Sequences matched to VDJdb favored anti-spike CD8 responses, while private and CD4 specificities were missed.

This chain joins TRBV27 and TRBJ1-6; TRBD1 might be the D (5 bases). Sequencing input: whole blood. This TCR derives from an adult who was a healthcare worker with PCR-confirmed SARS-CoV-2 infection or an uninfected control (not recorded which). The CDR3 DNA follows: TGTGCCAGCAGTTTATCAGAGGGGACGGCCCTCCACTTT. Translation: CASSLSEGTALHF.